The T cell receptor beta chain described here comes from a study of T cell repertoires in cytomegalovirus infection. Study-wide background: The study used recently identified HLA-C-restricted and well-studied HLA-B-restricted CMV epitopes.

Findings and caveats of the study: In two of eight donors, the top clonotype was HLA-C-restricted CMV-specific. Identification of carriers of CMV plus the relevant HLA was performed using cumulative public TCR beta family frequency.

Via MiXCR, TCRdb re-called the reads, giving one row per CDR3 protein. The data show some 800,000 distinct CDR3 sequences, roughly 33% seen once. As regards this clonotype: Antigen: not known.

The CDR3 is 10 amino acids. Germline V lookup: CDR1 LNHDA, CDR2 SQIVND (reference sequence). Trimming removed 8 bases at V and 12 bases at J, with 13 bases between. The receptor was derived from a human donor in good health (CMV status not recorded). Some clones in this sample may be carry-over from other donors' samples. The material sequenced was cultured CD8+ T cells from PBMCs, taken from culture after CMV antigen stimulation. The V and J genes are TRBV19 and TRBJ2-5; D is possibly TRBD2 (5 bases). CDR3: CASAGGVEYF. The CDR3 nucleotides are TGTGCCAGTGCCGGAGGAGTGGAGTACTTC.